This T cell receptor (beta chain) emerged from a study of beta chain features in type 1 diabetes. On this clone: Its antigen is unidentified.

Study observations and caveats: A moderate, significant TCRB CDR3 shortening appeared in type 1 diabetes across four CD4+ subsets. cDNA-based reads could over-represent cells with high TCR expression. Any HLA-type effect on TCRB rearrangement remained unresolved here.

Trimming took 4 bases from V and 4 from J; bases not matched to a gene: 2. Germline CDR1 reads SQVTM; CDR2 reads ANQGSEA. The CDR3 runs 12 residues. The investigators reverse transcribed all of the isolated RNA, so they sequenced expressed TCRB transcripts. TCRdb's table, derived via immunoSEQ multiplex PCR, lists solely in-frame clones and lacks some. Of roughly 500,000 clones listed, roughly 10% are singletons. The chain combines TRBV29-1 with TRBJ1-2, with TRBD1 matching over 8 bases. Sequences were obtained from naive CD4+ T cells from blood. This sequence was found in a young woman in good health. CDR3 sequence reads: CSVGDRSYGYTF. DNA for the CDR3: TGCAGCGTTGGGGACAGGTCCTATGGCTACACCTTC.